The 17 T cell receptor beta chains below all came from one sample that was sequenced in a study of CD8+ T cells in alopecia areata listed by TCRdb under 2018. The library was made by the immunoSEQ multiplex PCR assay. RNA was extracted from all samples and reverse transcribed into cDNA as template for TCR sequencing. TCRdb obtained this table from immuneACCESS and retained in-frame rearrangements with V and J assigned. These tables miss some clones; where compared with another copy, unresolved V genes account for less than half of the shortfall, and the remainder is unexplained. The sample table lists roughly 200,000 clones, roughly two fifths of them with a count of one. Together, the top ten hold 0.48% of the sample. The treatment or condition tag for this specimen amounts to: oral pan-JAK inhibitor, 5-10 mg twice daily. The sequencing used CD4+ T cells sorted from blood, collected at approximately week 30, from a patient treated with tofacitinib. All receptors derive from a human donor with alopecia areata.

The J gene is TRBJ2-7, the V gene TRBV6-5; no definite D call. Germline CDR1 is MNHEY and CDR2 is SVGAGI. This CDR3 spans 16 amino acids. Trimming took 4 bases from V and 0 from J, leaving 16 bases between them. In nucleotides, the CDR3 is TGTGCCAGCAGTTCTCTGACAAGTTCTATCTCCTACGAGCAGTACTTC. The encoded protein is CASSSLTSSISYEQYF.

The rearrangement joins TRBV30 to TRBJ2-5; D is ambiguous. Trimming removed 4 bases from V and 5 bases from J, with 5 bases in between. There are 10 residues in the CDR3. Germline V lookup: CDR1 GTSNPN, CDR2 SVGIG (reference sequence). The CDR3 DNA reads TGTGCCTGGATTGGTGAGACCCAGTACTTC. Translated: CAWIGETQYF.

CDR3 sequence reads: CASSSNTGELFF. The CDR3 nucleotides read TGTGCCAGCAGCTCGAACACCGGGGAGCTGTTTTTT. The chain is built from TRBV4-2 and TRBJ2-2; D uncertain. Germline values: CDR1 LGHNA, CDR2 YNFKEQ. This CDR3 contains 12 residues. Trimming took 5 bases from V and 0 from J, leaving 1 base between them.

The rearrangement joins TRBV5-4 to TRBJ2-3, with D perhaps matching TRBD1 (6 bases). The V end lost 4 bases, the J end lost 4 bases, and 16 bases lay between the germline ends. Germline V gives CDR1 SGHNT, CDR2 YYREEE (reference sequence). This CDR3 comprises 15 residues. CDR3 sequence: CASSRDRQVSDTQYF. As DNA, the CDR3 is TGTGCCAGCAGCCGGGACCGACAGGTTTCAGATACGCAGTATTTT.

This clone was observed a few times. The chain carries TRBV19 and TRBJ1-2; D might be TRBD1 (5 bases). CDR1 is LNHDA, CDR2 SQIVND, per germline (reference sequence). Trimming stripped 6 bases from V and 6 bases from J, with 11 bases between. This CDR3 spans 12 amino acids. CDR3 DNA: TGTGCCAGTAGGTCCCGGGACCATGGCTACACCTTC. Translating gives CASRSRDHGYTF.

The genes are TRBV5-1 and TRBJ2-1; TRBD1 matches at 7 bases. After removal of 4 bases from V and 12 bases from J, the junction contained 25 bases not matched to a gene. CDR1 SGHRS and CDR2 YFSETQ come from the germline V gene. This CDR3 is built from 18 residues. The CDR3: CASSPIQDPPTGSRAQFF. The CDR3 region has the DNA TGCGCCAGCAGCCCAATCCAAGACCCACCGACAGGGTCAAGGGCGCAGTTCTTC.

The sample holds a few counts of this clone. CDR3 sequence: CASSRDNYEQYF. The CDR3, as DNA: TGTGCCAGCAGCCGCGACAACTACGAGCAGTACTTC. The V gene is TRBV11-2, the J gene TRBJ2-7; D not certain. The CDR3 runs 12 residues. V shed 5 bases and J shed 3 bases, with 8 bases lying between them. CDR1 SGHAT and CDR2 FQNNGV come from the germline V gene.

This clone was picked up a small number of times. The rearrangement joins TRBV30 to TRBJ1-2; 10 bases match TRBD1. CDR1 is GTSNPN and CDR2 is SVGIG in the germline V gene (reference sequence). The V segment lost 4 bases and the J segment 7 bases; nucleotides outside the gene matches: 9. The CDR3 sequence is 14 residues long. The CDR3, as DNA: TGTGCCTGGACCCCGGGACAGGGGACGAGTGGCTACACCTTC. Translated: CAWTPGQGTSGYTF.

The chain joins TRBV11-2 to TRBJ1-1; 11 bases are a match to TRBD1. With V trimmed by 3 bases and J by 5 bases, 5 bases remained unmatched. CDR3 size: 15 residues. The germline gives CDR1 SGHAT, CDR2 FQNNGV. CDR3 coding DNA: TGTGCCAGCAGCTTTCCCGGGACAGGGGGTACTGAAGCTTTCTTT. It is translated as CASSFPGTGGTEAFF.

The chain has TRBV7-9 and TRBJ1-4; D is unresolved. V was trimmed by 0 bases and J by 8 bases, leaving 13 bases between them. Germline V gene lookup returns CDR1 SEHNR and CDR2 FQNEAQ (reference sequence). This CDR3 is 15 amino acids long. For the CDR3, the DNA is TGTGCCAGCAGCTTAGCGAGGAGAACTGGGGAAAAACTGTTTTTT. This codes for CASSLARRTGEKLFF. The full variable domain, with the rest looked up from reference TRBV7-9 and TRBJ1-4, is DTGVSQNPRHKITKRGQNVTFRCDPISEHNRLYWYRQTLGQGPEFLTYFQNEAQLEKSRLLSDRFSAERPKGSFSTLEIQRTEQGDSAMYLCASSLARRTGEKLFFGSGTQLSVL.

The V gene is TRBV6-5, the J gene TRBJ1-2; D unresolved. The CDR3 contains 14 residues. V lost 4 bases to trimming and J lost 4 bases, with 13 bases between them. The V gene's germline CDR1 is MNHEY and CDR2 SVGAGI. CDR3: CASSSPGSAYGYTF. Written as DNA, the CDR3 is TGTGCCAGCAGTTCGCCAGGCTCGGCCTATGGCTACACCTTC.

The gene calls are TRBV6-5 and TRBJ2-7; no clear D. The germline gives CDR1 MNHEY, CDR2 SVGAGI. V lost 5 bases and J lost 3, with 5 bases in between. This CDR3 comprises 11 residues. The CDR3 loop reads CASSTNYEQYF. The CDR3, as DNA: TGTGCCAGCAGTACCAACTACGAGCAGTACTTC.

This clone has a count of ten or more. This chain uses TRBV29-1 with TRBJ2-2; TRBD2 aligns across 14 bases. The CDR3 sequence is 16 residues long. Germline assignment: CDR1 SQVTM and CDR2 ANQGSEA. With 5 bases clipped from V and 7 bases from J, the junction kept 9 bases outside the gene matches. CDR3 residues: CSVQQTSGRANGELFF. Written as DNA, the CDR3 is TGCAGCGTTCAACAGACTAGCGGGAGGGCCAACGGGGAGCTGTTTTTT.

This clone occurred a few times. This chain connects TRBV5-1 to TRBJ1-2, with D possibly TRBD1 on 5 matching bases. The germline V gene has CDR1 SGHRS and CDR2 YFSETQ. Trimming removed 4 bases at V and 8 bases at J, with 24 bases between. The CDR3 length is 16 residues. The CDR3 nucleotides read TGCGCCAGCAGCCCACATCCCGACGGGCAGGGAGGCGGCTACACCTTC. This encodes CASSPHPDGQGGGYTF.

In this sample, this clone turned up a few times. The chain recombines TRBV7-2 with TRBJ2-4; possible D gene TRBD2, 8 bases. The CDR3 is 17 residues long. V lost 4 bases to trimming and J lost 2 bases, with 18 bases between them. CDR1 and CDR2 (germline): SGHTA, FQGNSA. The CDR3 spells CASSWVGRGQSKNIQYF. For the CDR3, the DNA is TGTGCCAGCAGCTGGGTCGGGAGGGGGCAGTCCAAAAACATTCAGTACTTC.

CDR3 sequence (DNA): TGCAGCGTTGAGCCTGTTAACTATGGCTACACCTTC. The encoded protein is CSVEPVNYGYTF. The chain recombines TRBV29-1 with TRBJ1-2; no clear D. V was cut by 3 bases and J by 1 base, with 6 bases left in between. The CDR3 loop spans 12 amino acids. Germline V lookup: CDR1 SQVTM, CDR2 ANQGSEA.

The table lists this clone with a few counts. The CDR3 reads CASSWTGGTDTQYF. Here the CDR3 DNA reads TGTGCCAGCTCTTGGACAGGTGGCACAGATACGCAGTATTTT. The chain is built from TRBV18 and TRBJ2-3, with 7 bases matching TRBD1. Germline trimming cut 6 bases from V and 1 base from J; bases unmatched to any gene: 4. Germline lookup yields CDR1 KGHSH and CDR2 LQKENI. The CDR3 sequence is 14 residues long.